What follows describes a single T cell receptor beta chain. Its antigen is as yet unknown. These data belong to a study of T cell responses to AZD1222 COVID-19 vaccine. Study-level points and caveats: Seropositive AZD1222 recipients at baseline numbered only five or six. Among vaccine-associated CD4 TCRs, coverage spanned spike, with dominance at 160-218 and 743-854. Mostly white British, mostly female donors; authors suggested clonal diversity may be underestimated.

The assay was immunoSEQ multiplex PCR, and TCRdb's table has in-frame clones only and misses some. In the table there are approximately 220,000 clones, under 95% of which are singletons. The V gene end was trimmed by 0 bases and the J gene end by 2 bases; junction bases not matched to a gene: 4. The CDR3 runs to 16 residues. Germline V gene sequence: CDR1 SGHAT, CDR2 FQNNGV. V gene TRBV11-2 combines with J gene TRBJ1-3; TRBD1 aligns across 7 bases. The sequence was obtained from an adult in good health. This specimen was peripheral blood, taken on day 0 of MenACWY control vaccination. This CDR3 reads CASSLERGTAGNTIYF. CDR3 in DNA: TGTGCCAGCAGCTTAGAGCGGGGGACAGCTGGAAACACCATATATTTT.